The entry below gives a single T cell receptor beta chain sequence along with its context. As TCR cDNA was made by 5'RACE template switching, a universal primer site and UMIs were added. TCRdb reprocessed the 5' RACE reads via MiXCR and lists one record per CDR3 protein. Of about 96,000 distinct CDR3 sequences in the sample, approximately 8.4% were seen once. This CDR3 spans 17 amino acids. Per the germline V gene, CDR1 is LGHNA and CDR2 is YSLEER. J was trimmed by 0 bases and V by 0 bases; bases with no gene match: 5. The record originates from a study of T cells after yellow fever vaccination. Regarding the study as a whole: A limited proportion of clonotypes was detected within both the CD4 and CD8 compartments. In post-booster samples, most primary-vaccination clones reappeared (roughly 96% CD4, 88% CD8).

This clonotype was sampled from a man younger than 35 who received the YFV17D yellow fever vaccine. J is TRBJ2-1 and V is TRBV4-3; TRBD2 agrees at 7 bases. The specimen was CD8+ T cells not binding an NS4B(214-222) dextramer, sorted from PBMCs, collected around 16 days after the first yellow fever vaccination. Here the CDR3 DNA reads TGCGCCAGCAGCCAAGATCTCACTAGCGACTCCTACAATGAGCAGTTCTTC. Its translation: CASSQDLTSDSYNEQFF.